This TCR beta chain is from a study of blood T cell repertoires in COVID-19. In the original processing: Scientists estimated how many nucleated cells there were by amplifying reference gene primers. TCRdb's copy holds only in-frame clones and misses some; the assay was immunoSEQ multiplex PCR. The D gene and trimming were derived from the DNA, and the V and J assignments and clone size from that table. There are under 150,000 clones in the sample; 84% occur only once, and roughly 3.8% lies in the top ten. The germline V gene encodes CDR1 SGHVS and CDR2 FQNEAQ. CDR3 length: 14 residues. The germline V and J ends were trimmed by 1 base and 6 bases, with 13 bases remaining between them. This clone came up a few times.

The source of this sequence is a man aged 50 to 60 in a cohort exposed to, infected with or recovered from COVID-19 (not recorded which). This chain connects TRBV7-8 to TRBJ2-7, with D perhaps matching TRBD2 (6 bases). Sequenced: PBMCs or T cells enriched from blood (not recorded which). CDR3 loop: CASSLVAGTGEQYF. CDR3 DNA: TGTGCCAGCAGCTTAGTTGCGGGAACGGGCGAGCAGTACTTC. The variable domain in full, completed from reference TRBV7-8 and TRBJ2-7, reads GAGVSQSPRYKVAKRGQDVALRCDPISGHVSLFWYQQALGQGPEFLTYFQNEAQLDKSGLPSDRFFAERPEGSVSTLKIQRTQQEDSAVYLCASSLVAGTGEQYFGPGTRLTVT.